A selection of T cell receptor beta chains follows, all from one sample in a study of T cells in Graves' hyperthyroidism and ophthalmopathy. Using its own MiXCR run on the multiplex PCR reads, TCRdb lists one record per CDR3 protein. The sample lists about 320,000 distinct CDR3 sequences, around 17% occurring once. The sample was blood. These receptors came from a man aged 25 to 40 with Graves' hyperthyroidism. The CDR3 runs from the conserved cysteine through the conserved F or W. A D gene is named only where the DNA matches it firmly. Where a row states a size, it is once, few, many or the class of an expanded clone; other rows omit it.

CDR3nt,CDR3aa,j_gene,d_gene,v_gene,abundance
TGTGCCAGCAGCCCAGGCCATGAGCAGTTCTTC,CASSPGHEQFF,TRBJ2-1,.,TRBV9,few
TGTGCCAGCAGCTTGGTCTCCCCCTACAATGAGCAGTTCTTC,CASSLVSPYNEQFF,TRBJ2-1,.,TRBV5-4,few
TGTGCCAGCTACCGGGACGGGGCTAATGAGCAGTTCTTC,CASYRDGANEQFF,TRBJ2-1,.,TRBV6-1,few
TGCAGTGCTAGGCGGTCCCAGGGAGGTACGCAGTATTTT,CSARRSQGGTQYF,TRBJ2-3,.,TRBV20-1,few
TGTGCCAGCAGCTTAGGTGGTTTGGACAGGAATCAGCCCCAGCATTTT,CASSLGGLDRNQPQHF,TRBJ1-5,TRBD1,TRBV7-9,few
TGTCGCTTAGCGGGAGTAAGGGATACGCAGTATTTT,CRLAGVRDTQYF,TRBJ2-3,TRBD2,TRBV2,.
TGTGCCAGTACCTCCCCGGGGACCTATGGCTACACCTTC,CASTSPGTYGYTF,TRBJ1-2,.,TRBV19,few
TGTGCCACCAGTGATTCCGGAAGGGGCAGGGGTAAGGACAATGAGCAGTTCTTC,CATSDSGRGRGKDNEQFF,TRBJ2-1,.,TRBV24-1,many
TGTGCCAGCAGCTCCCGACGGAACGCCGGGGAGCTGTTTTTT,CASSSRRNAGELFF,TRBJ2-2,.,TRBV7-2,many
TGTGCCAGCAGTTTAGAGGGACTAGCGGGAGGGTACGAGCAGTACTTC,CASSLEGLAGGYEQYF,TRBJ2-7,TRBD2,TRBV28,few
TGTGCCAGCAAACTGACATTCTCTGGAAACACCATATATTTT,CASKLTFSGNTIYF,TRBJ1-3,.,TRBV12-3/TRBV12-4,few
TGCAGTGTGCCCTTTAGCGGGAAATCCTACGAGCAGTACTTC,CSVPFSGKSYEQYF,TRBJ2-7,TRBD2,TRBV20-1,many
TGTGCCAGCAGCCAACTAGCGGGACTTGGCACAGATACGCGGTATTTT,CASSQLAGLGTDTRYF,TRBJ2-3,TRBD2,TRBV3-1,.
TGTGCCAGTAGTATGGCAGGGGGCGGGAGCACTGAAGCTTTCTTT,CASSMAGGGSTEAFF,TRBJ1-1,TRBD1,TRBV19,.
TGTGCCAGCACCGGACAGGGTGGTGTTGAGCAGTTCTTC,CASTGQGGVEQFF,TRBJ2-1,TRBD1,TRBV2,many
TGTGCCAGCAGCTTGCGGTGGCAGGGAAACACTGAAGCTTTCTTT,CASSLRWQGNTEAFF,TRBJ1-1,.,TRBV5-6,many